Sequencing of this TCR beta chain was carried out in a study of blood T cell repertoires in COVID-19. In the study overall: Italy, Spain and the United States were the sources of the convalescent and acute COVID-19 samples. T cells, B-cell-depleted T cells, or PBMCs provided the cDNA or gDNA that served as material.

Authors' methods: The authors estimated nucleated cell counts from reference gene primer amplification. TCRdb's copy holds only in-frame clones and misses some; the assay was immunoSEQ multiplex PCR. D and trimming come from the DNA, and the V and J calls and clone size come from that table. The sample lists about 63,000 clones, roughly 85% occurring once. The sequenced material came from peripheral blood. This clonotype originated in a human donor in a cohort sampled during active COVID-19.

CDR3 sequence reads: CASIRLAGSTDTQYF. The CDR3 region has the DNA TGTGCCAGCATCCGACTAGCGGGTAGCACAGATACGCAGTATTTT. This chain links TRBV5-5 with TRBJ2-3, with 10 bases that match TRBD2. Germline V gene lookup returns CDR1 SGHKS and CDR2 YYEKEE (reference sequence). Trimming cost V 6 bases and J 0 bases; bases outside gene matches: 4. The CDR3 totals 15 residues.